These 14 T cell receptor beta chains were all obtained from the same sample, sequenced in a study of cytomegalovirus exposure and HLA in healthy donors. The PCR contained 60 Vbeta and 13 Jbeta primers. Generated by immunoSEQ multiplex PCR, the TCRdb table keeps only in-frame clones and is missing some. The table shows some 140,000 clones, with roughly 85% occurring only once. The specimen was PBMCs. The receptor source for this set is a man between 35 and 55 years old in good health and CMV-seropositive.

This clone was counted only a few times. This rearrangement joins TRBV5-1 to TRBJ2-7; 10 nucleotides match TRBD2. The V gene end was trimmed by 2 bases and the J gene end by 4 bases; junction bases not matched to a gene: 9. The CDR3 spans 16 residues. Germline V gene sequence: CDR1 SGHRS, CDR2 YFSETQ. In DNA form, the CDR3 reads TGCGCCAGCAGCTTATTTCCGACTAGCGGGTCTTACGAGCAGTACTTC. It yields the protein CASSLFPTSGSYEQYF.

Only a few counts were recorded for this clone. J is TRBJ2-3 and V is TRBV20-1, with D perhaps TRBD2 (6 bases). This CDR3 contains 11 residues. V lost 6 bases and J lost 10, with 14 bases in between. The V gene's germline CDR1 is DFQATT and CDR2 SNEGSKA (reference sequence). The CDR3, as DNA: TGCAGTGCGTATGTGGAGGGCCCGCAGTATTTT. As protein: CSAYVEGPQYF.

This clone was counted once. J is TRBJ2-5 and V is TRBV25-1; D possibly corresponds to TRBD2 (5 bases). The CDR3 loop spans 13 amino acids. V was trimmed by 6 bases and J by 7 bases, leaving 15 bases between them. Germline CDR1 and CDR2: MGHDK and SYGVNS. DNA for the CDR3: TGTGCCAGCAGACTGAGCGAGGGTGTGACCCAGTACTTC. Translated, it gives CASRLSEGVTQYF.

The chain uses TRBV10-2 and TRBJ1-2; TRBD1 aligns across 7 bases. Per the germline V gene, CDR1 is WSHSY and CDR2 is SAAADI. This CDR3 has 13 amino acids. V dropped 4 bases and J dropped 3; count of bases not matched to a gene: 2. The CDR3 bases are TGCGCCAGCAGTGTTCAGGGGGACTATGGCTACACCTTC. It specifies CASSVQGDYGYTF.

The chain carries TRBV5-1 and TRBJ1-1; D might be TRBD1 (6 bases). V was cut by 4 bases and J by 2 bases, with 12 bases left in between. This CDR3 contains 14 residues. CDR1 and CDR2 (germline): SGHRS, YFSETQ. CDR3 residues: CASSPGHLNTEAFF. The CDR3 DNA is TGCGCCAGCAGCCCGGGACACTTAAACACTGAAGCTTTCTTT.

This sequence joins TRBV14 and TRBJ2-5; D perhaps matches TRBD2 (6 bases). Trimming stripped 3 bases from V and 4 bases from J, with 21 bases between. The CDR3 length is 17 residues. Germline V gene lookup returns CDR1 SGHDN and CDR2 FVKESK. The CDR3 sequence: CASSQSGTGEVRETQYF. CDR3 nucleotides: TGTGCCAGCAGCCAGTCGGGGACGGGAGAGGTCAGAGAGACCCAGTACTTC.

The V gene is TRBV4-1, the J gene TRBJ2-5; a weak D match, TRBD1 (5 bases). Germline loops: CDR1 MGHRA, CDR2 YSYEKL. Trimming pared 4 bases from V and 2 bases from J, leaving 14 bases between. This CDR3 comprises 15 residues. The CDR3 spells CASSPGRQLQETQYF. The CDR3 DNA sequence: TGCGCCAGCAGCCCCGGCCGACAGTTGCAAGAGACCCAGTACTTC.

This clone came up a few times. V is TRBV11-1 and J is TRBJ2-3; possible D gene TRBD1, 6 bases. The germline V gene encodes CDR1 SGHAT and CDR2 FQDESV (reference sequence). The CDR3 is 15 amino acids. V gave up 2 bases and J gave up 3 bases, with 12 bases separating them. The CDR3 DNA reads as TGTGCCAGCAGCTTAAACCTCCAGGGGACAGATACGCAGTATTTT. Translating it yields CASSLNLQGTDTQYF.

The genes are TRBV7-2 and TRBJ2-7, with a possible D match to TRBD1 (6 bases). The length of the CDR3 is 15 residues. Looked up from germline, CDR1 is SGHTA and CDR2 is FQGNSA. Trimming stripped 5 bases from V and 7 bases from J, with 21 bases between. CDR3 bases: TGTGCCAGCAGCGCGGTACAGGGCCACGGGCGGGAGCAGTACTTC. The encoded protein is CASSAVQGHGREQYF.

In this sample, this clone turned up once. J is TRBJ2-5 and V is TRBV10-1; the match to TRBD1 covers 8 bases. Germline V gene lookup returns CDR1 WNHNN and CDR2 SYGVQD (reference sequence). Trimming took 3 bases from V and 5 from J; bases not matched to a gene: 8. The CDR3 runs 15 residues. Here the CDR3 DNA reads TGCGCCAGCAGTGAAGTCGCAGGGGGCTTGGAGACCCAGTACTTC. Its protein is CASSEVAGGLETQYF.

V is TRBV10-3 and J is TRBJ2-3, with D possibly matching TRBD2 (6 bases). V was cut by 7 bases and J by 0 bases, with 14 bases left in between. The CDR3 contains 15 residues. Per germline, CDR1 ENHRY and CDR2 SYGVKD. CDR3 sequence: CAIKRAGTSTDTQYF. In nucleotides, the CDR3 is TGTGCCATCAAACGTGCCGGGACTAGCACAGATACGCAGTATTTT.

CDR3 sequence reads: CASSPYPTDMNTEAFF. The CDR3 DNA sequence: TGCGCCAGCAGTCCCTATCCGACGGACATGAACACTGAAGCTTTCTTT. The chain combines TRBV23-1 with TRBJ1-1, with D perhaps matching TRBD1 (5 bases). TRBV23-1 is treated as an ORF (open reading frame) with a function not yet certain. This CDR3 is built from 16 residues. The ends were cut back, 4 bases at V and 0 bases at J, with 15 bases in the middle.

The chain employs TRBV4-1 and TRBJ2-5; 9 positions agree with TRBD1. The CDR3 is 16 amino acids. V lost 0 bases, J lost 4 bases, and 6 bases stayed unmatched. Germline-derived CDR1 and CDR2 are MGHRA and YSYEKL. CDR3 residues: CASSQDPGQGGETQYF. CDR3 nucleotide sequence: TGCGCCAGCAGCCAAGATCCGGGACAGGGAGGAGAGACCCAGTACTTC.

This chain joins TRBV27 and TRBJ1-1; 8 bases are a match to TRBD1. Per the germline V gene, CDR1 is MNHEY and CDR2 is SMNVEV (reference sequence). Trimming at V came to 5 bases and at J to 0 bases, leaving 11 bases not matched to a gene. The CDR3 runs 17 residues. The chain's CDR3 is CASSPGTGENLNTEAFF. CDR3 sequence (DNA): TGTGCCAGCAGTCCGGGGACAGGCGAGAATCTGAACACTGAAGCTTTCTTT.